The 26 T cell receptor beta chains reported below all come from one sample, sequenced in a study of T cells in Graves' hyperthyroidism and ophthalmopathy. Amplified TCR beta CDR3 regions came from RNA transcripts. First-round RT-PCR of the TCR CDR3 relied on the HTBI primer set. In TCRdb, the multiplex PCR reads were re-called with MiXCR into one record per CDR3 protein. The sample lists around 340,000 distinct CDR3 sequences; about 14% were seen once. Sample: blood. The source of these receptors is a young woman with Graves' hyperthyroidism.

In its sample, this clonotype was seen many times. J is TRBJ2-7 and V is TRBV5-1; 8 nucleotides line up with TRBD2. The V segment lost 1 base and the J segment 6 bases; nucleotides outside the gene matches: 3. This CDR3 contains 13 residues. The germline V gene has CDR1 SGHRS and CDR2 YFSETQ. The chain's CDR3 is CASSLLAGGEQYF. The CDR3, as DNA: TGCGCCAGCAGCTTGCTAGCGGGTGGCGAGCAGTACTTC.

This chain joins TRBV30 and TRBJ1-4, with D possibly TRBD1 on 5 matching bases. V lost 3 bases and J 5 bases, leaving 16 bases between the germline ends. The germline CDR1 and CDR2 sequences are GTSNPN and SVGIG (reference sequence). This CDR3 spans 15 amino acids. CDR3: CAWRRWGGSNEKLFF. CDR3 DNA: TGTGCCTGGAGGCGCTGGGGGGGATCAAATGAAAAACTGTTTTTT.

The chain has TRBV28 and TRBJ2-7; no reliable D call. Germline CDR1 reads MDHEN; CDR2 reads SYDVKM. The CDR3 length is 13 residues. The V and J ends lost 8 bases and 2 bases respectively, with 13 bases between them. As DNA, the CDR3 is TGTGCCAGCGAATCCAGTGGCCCCTACGAGCAGTACTTC. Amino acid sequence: CASESSGPYEQYF.

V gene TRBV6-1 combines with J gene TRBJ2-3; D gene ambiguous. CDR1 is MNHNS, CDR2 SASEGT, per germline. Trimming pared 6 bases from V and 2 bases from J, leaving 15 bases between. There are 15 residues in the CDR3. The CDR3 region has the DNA TGTGCCAGCAGACACCTGTGGAGACCCACAGATACGCAGTATTTT. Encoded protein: CASRHLWRPTDTQYF.

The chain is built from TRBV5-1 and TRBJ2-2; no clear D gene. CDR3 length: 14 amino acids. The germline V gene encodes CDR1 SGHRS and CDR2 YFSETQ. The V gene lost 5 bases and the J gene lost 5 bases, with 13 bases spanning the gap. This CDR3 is CASSFSDPTGELFF. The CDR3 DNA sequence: TGCGCCAGCAGTTTTTCAGACCCAACCGGGGAGCTGTTTTTT.

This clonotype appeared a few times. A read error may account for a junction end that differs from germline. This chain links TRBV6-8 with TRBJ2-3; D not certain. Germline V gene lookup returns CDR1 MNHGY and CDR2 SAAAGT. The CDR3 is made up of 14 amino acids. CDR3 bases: TGTGCCAGCAGTGACTCGGGCAGCACAGATACGCAGTATTTT. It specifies CASSDSGSTDTQYF.

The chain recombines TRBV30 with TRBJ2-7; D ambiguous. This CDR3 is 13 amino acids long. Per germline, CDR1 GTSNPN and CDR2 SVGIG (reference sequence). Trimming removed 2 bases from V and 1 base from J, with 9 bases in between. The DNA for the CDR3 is TGTGCCTGGAGTCACGGGCCGTCCTACGAGCAGTACTTC. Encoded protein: CAWSHGPSYEQYF.

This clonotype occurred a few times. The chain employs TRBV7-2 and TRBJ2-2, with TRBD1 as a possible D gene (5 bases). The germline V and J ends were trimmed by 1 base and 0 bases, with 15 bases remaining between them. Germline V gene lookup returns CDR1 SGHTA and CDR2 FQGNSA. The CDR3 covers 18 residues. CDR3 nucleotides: TGTGCCAGCAGCTTAGAGGTCTTTATAGGGGCGAACACCGGGGAGCTGTTTTTT. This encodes CASSLEVFIGANTGELFF.

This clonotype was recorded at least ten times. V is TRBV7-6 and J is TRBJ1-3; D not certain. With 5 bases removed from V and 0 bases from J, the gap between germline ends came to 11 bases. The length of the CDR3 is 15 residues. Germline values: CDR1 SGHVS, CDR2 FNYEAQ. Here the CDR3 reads CASSPGSYSGNTIYF. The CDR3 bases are TGTGCCAGCAGCCCCGGTAGTTACTCTGGAAACACCATATATTTT.

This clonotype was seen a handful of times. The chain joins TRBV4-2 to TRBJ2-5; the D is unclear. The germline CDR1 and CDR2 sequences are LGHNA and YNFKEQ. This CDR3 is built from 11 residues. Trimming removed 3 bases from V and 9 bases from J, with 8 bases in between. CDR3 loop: CASSQHRAQYF. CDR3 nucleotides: TGTGCCAGCAGCCAGCATAGGGCCCAGTACTTC.

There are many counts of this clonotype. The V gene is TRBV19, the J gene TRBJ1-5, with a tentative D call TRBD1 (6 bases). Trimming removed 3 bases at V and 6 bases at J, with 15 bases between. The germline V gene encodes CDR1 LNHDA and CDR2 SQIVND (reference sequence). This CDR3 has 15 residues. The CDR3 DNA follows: TGTGCCAGTAGTATGTTGGGACAAGGCGCTCAGCCCCAGCATTTT. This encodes CASSMLGQGAQPQHF.

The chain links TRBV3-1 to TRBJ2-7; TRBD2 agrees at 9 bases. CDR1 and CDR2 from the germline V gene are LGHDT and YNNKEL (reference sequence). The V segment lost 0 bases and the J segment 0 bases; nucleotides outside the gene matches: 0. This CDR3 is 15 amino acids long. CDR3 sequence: CASSQDSGSSYEQYF. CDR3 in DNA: TGTGCCAGCAGCCAAGATAGCGGGAGCTCCTACGAGCAGTACTTC.

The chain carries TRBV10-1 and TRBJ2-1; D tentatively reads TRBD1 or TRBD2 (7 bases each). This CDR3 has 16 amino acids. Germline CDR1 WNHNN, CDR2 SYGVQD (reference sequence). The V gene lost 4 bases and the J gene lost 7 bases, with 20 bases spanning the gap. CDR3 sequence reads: CASSGKGGGVGNEQFF. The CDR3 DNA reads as TGCGCCAGCAGTGGAAAGGGAGGGGGCGTAGGTAATGAGCAGTTCTTC.

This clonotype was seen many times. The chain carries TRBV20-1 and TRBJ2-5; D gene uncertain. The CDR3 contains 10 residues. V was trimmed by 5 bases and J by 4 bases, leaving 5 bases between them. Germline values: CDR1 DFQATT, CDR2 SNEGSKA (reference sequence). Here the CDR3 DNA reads TGCAGTGCTGGCCTAGAGACCCAGTACTTC. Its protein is CSAGLETQYF.

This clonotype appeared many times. CDR3 nucleotide sequence: TGTGCCAGCAGTCCGGGACAGTTGGCCCAAGAGACCCAGTACTTC. Translating it yields CASSPGQLAQETQYF. V is TRBV28 and J is TRBJ2-5; 7 positions match TRBD1. V shed 5 bases and J 1 base; nucleotides not matched to a gene: 7. In germline, CDR1 is MDHEN, CDR2 SYDVKM. The length of the CDR3 is 15 residues.

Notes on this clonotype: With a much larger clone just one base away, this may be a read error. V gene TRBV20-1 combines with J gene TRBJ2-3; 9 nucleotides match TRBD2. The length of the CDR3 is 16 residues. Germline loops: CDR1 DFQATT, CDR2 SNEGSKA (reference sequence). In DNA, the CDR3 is TGCAGCACCCTTGTAGCGGGAGAGTATTCCACAGATACGCAGTATTTT. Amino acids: CSTLVAGEYSTDTQYF.

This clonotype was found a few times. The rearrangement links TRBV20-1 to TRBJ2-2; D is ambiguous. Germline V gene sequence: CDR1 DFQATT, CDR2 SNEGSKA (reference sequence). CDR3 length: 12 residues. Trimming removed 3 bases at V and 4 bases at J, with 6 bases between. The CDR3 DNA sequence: TGCAGTGCTAGTTCTTTCACCGGGGAGCTGTTTTTT. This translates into CSASSFTGELFF.

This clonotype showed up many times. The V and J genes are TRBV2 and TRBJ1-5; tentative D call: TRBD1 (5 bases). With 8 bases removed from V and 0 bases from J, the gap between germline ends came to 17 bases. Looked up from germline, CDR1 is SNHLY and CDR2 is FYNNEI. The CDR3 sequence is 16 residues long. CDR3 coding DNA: TGTGCCAGCCGCCGGGGATGGGACGATAGCAATCAGCCCCAGCATTTT. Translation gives CASRRGWDDSNQPQHF.

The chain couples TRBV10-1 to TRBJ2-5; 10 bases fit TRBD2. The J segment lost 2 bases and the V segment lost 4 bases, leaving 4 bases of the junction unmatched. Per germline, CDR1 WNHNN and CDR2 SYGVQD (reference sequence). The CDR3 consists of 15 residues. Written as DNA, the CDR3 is TGCGCCAGCAGTGCTAGCGGGAGAAATCAAGAGACCCAGTACTTC. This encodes CASSASGRNQETQYF.

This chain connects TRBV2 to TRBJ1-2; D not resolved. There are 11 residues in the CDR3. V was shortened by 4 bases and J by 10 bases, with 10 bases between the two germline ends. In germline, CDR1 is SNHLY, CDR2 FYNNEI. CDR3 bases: TGTGCCAGCAGTGGCGGGAGCTCCTACACCTTC. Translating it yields CASSGGSSYTF.

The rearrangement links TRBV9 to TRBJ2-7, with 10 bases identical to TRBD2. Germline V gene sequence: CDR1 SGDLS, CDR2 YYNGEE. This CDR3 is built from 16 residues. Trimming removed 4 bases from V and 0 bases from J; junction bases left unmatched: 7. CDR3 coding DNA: TGTGCCAGCAGCCCCCGGCCTAGCGGGAGCTCCTACGAGCAGTACTTC. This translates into CASSPRPSGSSYEQYF.

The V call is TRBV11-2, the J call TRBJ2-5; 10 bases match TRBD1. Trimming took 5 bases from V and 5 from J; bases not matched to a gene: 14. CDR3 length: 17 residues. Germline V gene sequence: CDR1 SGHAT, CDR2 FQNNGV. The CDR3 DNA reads TGTGCCAGCAGCGACGGCCGACAGGGGGCGTTGATGGAGACCCAGTACTTC. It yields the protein CASSDGRQGALMETQYF.

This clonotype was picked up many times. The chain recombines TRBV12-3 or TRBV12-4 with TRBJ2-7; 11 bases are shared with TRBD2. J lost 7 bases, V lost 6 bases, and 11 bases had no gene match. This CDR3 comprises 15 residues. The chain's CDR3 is CASRLGTSGEREQYF. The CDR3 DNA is TGTGCCAGCAGGCTAGGGACTAGCGGAGAGCGGGAGCAGTACTTC.

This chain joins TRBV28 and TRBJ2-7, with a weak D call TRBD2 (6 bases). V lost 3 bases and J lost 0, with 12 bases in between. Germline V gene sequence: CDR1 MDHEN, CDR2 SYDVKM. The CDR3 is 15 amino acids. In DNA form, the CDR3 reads TGTGCCAGCAGTTTCGGCGGGATGAGCTCCTACGAGCAGTACTTC. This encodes CASSFGGMSSYEQYF. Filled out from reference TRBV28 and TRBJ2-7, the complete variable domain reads DVKVTQSSRYLVKRTGEKVFLECVQDMDHENMFWYRQDPGLGLRLIYFSYDVKMKEKGDIPEGYSVSREKKERFSLILESASTNQTSMYLCASSFGGMSSYEQYFGPGTRLTVT.

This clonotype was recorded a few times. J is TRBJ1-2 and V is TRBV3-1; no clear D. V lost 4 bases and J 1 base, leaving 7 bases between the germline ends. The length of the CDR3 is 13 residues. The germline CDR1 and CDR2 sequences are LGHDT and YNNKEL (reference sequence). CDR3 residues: CASSPGSNYGYTF. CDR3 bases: TGTGCCAGCAGCCCTGGCAGTAACTATGGCTACACCTTC.

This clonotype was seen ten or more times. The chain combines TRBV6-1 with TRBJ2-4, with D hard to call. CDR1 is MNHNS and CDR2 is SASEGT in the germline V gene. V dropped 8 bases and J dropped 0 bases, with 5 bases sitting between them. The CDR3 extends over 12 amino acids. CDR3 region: CASSLAKNIQYF. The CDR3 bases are TGTGCCAGCTCCCTAGCCAAAAACATTCAGTACTTC.